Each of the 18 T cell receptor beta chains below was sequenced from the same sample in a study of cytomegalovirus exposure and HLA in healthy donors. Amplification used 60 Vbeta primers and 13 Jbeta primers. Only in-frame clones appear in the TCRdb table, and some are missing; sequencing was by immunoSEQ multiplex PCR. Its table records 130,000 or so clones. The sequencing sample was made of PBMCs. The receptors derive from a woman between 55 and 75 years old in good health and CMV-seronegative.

The CDR3 nucleotides read TGTGCCAGCAGTTTCGGACAGGGCATCTATGGCTACACCTTC. Translating gives CASSFGQGIYGYTF. The chain combines TRBV6-6 with TRBJ1-2, with 8 positions matching TRBD1. Germline V CDR1 and CDR2: MNHNY, SVGAGI (reference sequence). J lost 4 bases, V lost 4 bases, and 5 bases had no gene match. This CDR3 is 14 amino acids long.

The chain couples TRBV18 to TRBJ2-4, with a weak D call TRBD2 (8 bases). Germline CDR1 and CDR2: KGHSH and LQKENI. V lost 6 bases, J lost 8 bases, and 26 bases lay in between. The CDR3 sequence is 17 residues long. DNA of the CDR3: TGTGCCAGCTCCCAGACAGGGTCCCCAGGCGGGGGGTACATTCAGTACTTC. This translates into CASSQTGSPGGGYIQYF.

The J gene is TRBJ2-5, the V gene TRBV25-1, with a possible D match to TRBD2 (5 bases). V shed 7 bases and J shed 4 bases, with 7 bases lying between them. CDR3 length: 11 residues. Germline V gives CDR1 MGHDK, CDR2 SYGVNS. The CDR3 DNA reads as TGTGCCAGCACAGAGGGAGAGACCCAGTACTTC. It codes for CASTEGETQYF.

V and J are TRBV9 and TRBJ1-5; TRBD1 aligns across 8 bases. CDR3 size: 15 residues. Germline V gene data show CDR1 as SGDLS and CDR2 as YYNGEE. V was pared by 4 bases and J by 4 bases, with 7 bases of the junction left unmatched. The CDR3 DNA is TGTGCCAGCAGCTTATCGGACAGGGATAATCAGCCCCAGCATTTT. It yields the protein CASSLSDRDNQPQHF.

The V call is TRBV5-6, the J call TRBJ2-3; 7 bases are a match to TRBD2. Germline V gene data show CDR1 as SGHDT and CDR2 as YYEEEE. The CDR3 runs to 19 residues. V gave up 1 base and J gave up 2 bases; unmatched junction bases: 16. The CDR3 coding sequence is TGTGCCAGCAGCTTGTATTTCCCTAGCGGTGCCTACCCCACAGATACGCAGTATTTT. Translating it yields CASSLYFPSGAYPTDTQYF.

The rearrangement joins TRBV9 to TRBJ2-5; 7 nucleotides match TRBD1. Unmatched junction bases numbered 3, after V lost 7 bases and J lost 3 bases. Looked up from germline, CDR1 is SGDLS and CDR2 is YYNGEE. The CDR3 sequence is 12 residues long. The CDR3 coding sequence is TGTGCCAGCCAGGGGGTGGAAGAGACCCAGTACTTC. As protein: CASQGVEETQYF.

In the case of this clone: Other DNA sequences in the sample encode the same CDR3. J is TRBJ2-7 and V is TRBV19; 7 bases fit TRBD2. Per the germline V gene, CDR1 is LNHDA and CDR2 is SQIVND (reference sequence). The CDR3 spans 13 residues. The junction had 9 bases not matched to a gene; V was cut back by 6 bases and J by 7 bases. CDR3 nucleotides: TGTGCCAGTAGCGTAACACTAGCGCGGGAGCAGTACTTC. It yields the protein CASSVTLAREQYF.

The DNA for the CDR3 is TGTGCCACCAGCAGACAGGGTTCCCAGCCCCAGCATTTT. Its translation is CATSRQGSQPQHF. The rearrangement links TRBV15 to TRBJ1-5, with D possibly matching TRBD1 (5 bases). There are 13 residues in the CDR3. V lost 2 bases and J lost 7, with 9 bases in between. Germline V CDR1 and CDR2: LNHNV, YYDKDF (reference sequence).

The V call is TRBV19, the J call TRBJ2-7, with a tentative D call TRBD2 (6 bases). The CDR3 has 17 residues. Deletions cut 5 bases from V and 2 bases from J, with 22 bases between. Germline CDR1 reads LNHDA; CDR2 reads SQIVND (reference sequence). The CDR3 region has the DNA TGTGCCAGTAGTTCATCTGGGGGGAATTTGTTAACCTACGAGCAGTACTTC. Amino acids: CASSSSGGNLLTYEQYF.

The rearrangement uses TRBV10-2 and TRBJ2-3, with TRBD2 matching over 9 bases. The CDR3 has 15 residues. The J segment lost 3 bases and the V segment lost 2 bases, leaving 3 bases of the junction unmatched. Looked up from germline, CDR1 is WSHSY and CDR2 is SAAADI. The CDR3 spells CASSEGSGRTDTQYF. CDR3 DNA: TGCGCCAGCAGTGAGGGGAGCGGGAGGACAGATACGCAGTATTTT.

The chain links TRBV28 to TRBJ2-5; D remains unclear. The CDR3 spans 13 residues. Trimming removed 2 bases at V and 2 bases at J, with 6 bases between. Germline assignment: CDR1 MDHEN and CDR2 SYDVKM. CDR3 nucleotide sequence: TGTGCCAGCAGTTTAGGCTTACAAGAGACCCAGTACTTC. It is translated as CASSLGLQETQYF.

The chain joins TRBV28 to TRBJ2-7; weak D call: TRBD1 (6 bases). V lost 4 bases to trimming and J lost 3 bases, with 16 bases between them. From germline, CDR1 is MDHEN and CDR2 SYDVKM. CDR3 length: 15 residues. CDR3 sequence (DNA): TGTGCCAGCAGTTCCCTGGGTCAGGGGAACTACGAGCAGTACTTC. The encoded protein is CASSSLGQGNYEQYF.

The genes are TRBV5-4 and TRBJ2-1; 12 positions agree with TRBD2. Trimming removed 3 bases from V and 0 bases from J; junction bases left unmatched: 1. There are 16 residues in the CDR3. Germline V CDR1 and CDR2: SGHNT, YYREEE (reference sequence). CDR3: CASSSSGGASYNEQFF. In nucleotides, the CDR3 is TGTGCCAGCAGCTCTAGCGGGGGGGCCTCCTACAATGAGCAGTTCTTC.

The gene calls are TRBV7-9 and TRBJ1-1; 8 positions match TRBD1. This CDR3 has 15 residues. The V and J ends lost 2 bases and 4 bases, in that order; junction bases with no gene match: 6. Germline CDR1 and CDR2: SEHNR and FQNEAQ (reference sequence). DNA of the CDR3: TGTGCCAGCAGCTTAAGCAGGGGGCATGGCACTGAAGCTTTCTTT. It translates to CASSLSRGHGTEAFF.

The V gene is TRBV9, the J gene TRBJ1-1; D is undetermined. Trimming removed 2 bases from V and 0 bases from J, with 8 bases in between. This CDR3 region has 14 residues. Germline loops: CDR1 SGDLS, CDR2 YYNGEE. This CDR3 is CASSVTEMNTEAFF. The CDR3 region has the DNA TGTGCCAGCAGCGTTACGGAGATGAACACTGAAGCTTTCTTT.

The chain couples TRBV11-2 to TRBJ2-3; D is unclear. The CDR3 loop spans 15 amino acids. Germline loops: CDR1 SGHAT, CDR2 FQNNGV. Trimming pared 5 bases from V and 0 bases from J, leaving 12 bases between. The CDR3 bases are TGTGCCAGCAGCCCACTATCCCCAAGCACAGATACGCAGTATTTT. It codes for CASSPLSPSTDTQYF.

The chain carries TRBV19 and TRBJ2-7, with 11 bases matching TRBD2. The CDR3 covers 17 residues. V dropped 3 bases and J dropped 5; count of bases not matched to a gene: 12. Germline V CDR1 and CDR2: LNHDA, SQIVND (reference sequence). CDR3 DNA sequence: TGTGCCAGTAGTATTCCCACCTCGACTAGCGGGATAGACGAGCAGTACTTC. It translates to CASSIPTSTSGIDEQYF. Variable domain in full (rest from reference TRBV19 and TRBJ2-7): DGGITQSPKYLFRKEGQNVTLSCEQNLNHDAMYWYRQDPGQGLRLIYYSQIVNDFQKGDIAEGYSVSREKKESFPLTVTSAQKNPTAFYLCASSIPTSTSGIDEQYFGPGTRLTVT.

This CDR3 is CASSPTPGGSEQYF. Written as DNA, the CDR3 is TGTGCCAGCTCACCGACGCCAGGGGGCTCCGAGCAGTACTTC. V is TRBV18 and J is TRBJ2-7; 8 bases fit TRBD1. Germline assignment: CDR1 KGHSH and CDR2 LQKENI. Unmatched junction bases numbered 7, after V lost 3 bases and J lost 6 bases. The CDR3 sequence is 14 residues long.